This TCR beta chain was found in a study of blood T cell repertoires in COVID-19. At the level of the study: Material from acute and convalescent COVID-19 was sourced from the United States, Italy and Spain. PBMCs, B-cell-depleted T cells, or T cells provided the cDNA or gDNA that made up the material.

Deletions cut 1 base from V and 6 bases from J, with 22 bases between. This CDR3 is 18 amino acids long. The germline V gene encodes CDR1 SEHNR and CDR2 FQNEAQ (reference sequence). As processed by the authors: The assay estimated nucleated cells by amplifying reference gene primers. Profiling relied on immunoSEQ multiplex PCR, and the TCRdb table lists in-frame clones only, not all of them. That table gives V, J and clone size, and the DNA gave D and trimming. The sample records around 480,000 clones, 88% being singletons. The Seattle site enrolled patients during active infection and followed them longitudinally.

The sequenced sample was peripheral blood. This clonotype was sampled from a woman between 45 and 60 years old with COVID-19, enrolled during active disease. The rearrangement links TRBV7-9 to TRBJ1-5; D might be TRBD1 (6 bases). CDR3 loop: CASSLELTLGGAGQPQHF. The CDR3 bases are TGTGCCAGCAGCTTAGAGCTCACCTTAGGGGGGGCTGGTCAGCCCCAGCATTTT.